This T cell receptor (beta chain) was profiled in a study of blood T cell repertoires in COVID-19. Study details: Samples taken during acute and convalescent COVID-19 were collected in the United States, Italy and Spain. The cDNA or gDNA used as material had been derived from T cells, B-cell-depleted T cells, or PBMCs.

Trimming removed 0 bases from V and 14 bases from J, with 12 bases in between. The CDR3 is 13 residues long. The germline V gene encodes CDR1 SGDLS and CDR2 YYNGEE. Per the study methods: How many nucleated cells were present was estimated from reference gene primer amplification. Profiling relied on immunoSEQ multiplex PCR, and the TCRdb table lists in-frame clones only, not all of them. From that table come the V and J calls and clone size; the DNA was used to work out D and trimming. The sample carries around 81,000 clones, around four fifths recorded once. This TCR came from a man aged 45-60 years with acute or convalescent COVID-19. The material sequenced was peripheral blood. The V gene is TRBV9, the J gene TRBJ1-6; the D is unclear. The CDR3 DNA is TGTGCCAGCAGCGTAGTTCACGGGAAGACCCTCCACTTT. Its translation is CASSVVHGKTLHF.